A single sample gave rise to the 3 T cell receptor beta chains below, sequenced in a study of shared clonotypes between healthy human individuals. Sequencing was performed with immunoSEQ multiplex PCR; in TCRdb, only in-frame clones are kept and a portion is missing. The sample consists of roughly 2.5 million clones, more than 80% of them appearing once. The sequencing sample was made of naive CD4+ T cells sorted from blood. The subset is: CD45RA+ positively selected. These receptors all stem from a man younger than 35 in good health.

The chain couples TRBV7-9 to TRBJ2-5; D unresolved. CDR1 SEHNR and CDR2 FQNEAQ come from the germline V gene (reference sequence). Trimming removed 1 base from V and 6 bases from J, with 6 bases in between. The CDR3 is 12 residues long. The CDR3 is CASSLGVKTQYF. In nucleotides, the CDR3 is TGTGCCAGCAGCTTAGGGGTTAAGACCCAGTACTTC. The full variable domain, with the rest looked up from reference TRBV7-9 and TRBJ2-5, is DTGVSQNPRHKITKRGQNVTFRCDPISEHNRLYWYRQTLGQGPEFLTYFQNEAQLEKSRLLSDRFSAERPKGSFSTLEIQRTEQGDSAMYLCASSLGVKTQYFGPGTRLLVL.

Concerning this clone itself: The sample has other DNA sequences that encode this CDR3 too. V is TRBV28 and J is TRBJ2-4; D assignment may be TRBD1 or TRBD2 (6 bases each). Germline V gene lookup returns CDR1 MDHEN and CDR2 SYDVKM. V was trimmed by 3 bases and J by 7 bases, leaving 10 bases between them. CDR3 size: 13 residues. The CDR3 spells CASSFQGRNIQYF. The CDR3 region has the DNA TGTGCCAGCAGTTTCCAGGGGAGGAACATTCAGTACTTC.

V usage is TRBV5-4 and J usage is TRBJ1-2; the D is unclear. V was shortened by 2 bases and J by 9 bases, with 17 bases between the two germline ends. The CDR3 spans 14 residues. Germline V gene data show CDR1 as SGHNT and CDR2 as YYREEE (reference sequence). The CDR3 loop reads CASSFQDGIQSYTF. As DNA, the CDR3 is TGTGCCAGCAGCTTCCAGGACGGGATACAGAGCTACACCTTC.